These 5 T cell receptor beta chains originate from one sample sequenced in a study of T cells after yellow fever vaccination. TCRdb reprocessed the 5' RACE reads via MiXCR and lists one record per CDR3 protein. The sample has roughly 310,000 distinct CDR3 sequences, about 9.5% seen once. Sequenced here: PBMCs, sampled on the day of the first yellow fever vaccination. The source is a man aged 18-30 years who received the YFV17D yellow fever vaccine.

This clonotype was detected a few times. The rearrangement uses TRBV25-1 and TRBJ2-3, with D unclear. The CDR3 is 15 amino acids. The V gene lost 2 bases and the J gene lost 0 bases, with 9 bases spanning the gap. CDR1 MGHDK and CDR2 SYGVNS come from the germline V gene. As DNA, the CDR3 is TGTGCCAGCAGTGAAGGCAGCCCTAGCACAGATACGCAGTATTTT. This translates into CASSEGSPSTDTQYF.

This clonotype was seen a few times. This chain connects TRBV7-9 to TRBJ2-1, with TRBD2 matching over 12 bases. Trimming took 8 bases from V and 6 from J; bases not matched to a gene: 14. CDR1 SEHNR and CDR2 FQNEAQ come from the germline V gene (reference sequence). CDR3 length equals 17 residues. The CDR3 here is CASHPGLAGTGSNEQFF. The CDR3 DNA reads as TGTGCCAGCCATCCCGGACTAGCGGGGACCGGGAGCAATGAGCAGTTCTTC.

For this clonotype: The germline gene is not matched at one end of the junction; a read error may be the cause. The rearrangement uses TRBV28 and TRBJ2-3, with D perhaps TRBD1 (5 bases). Germline assignment: CDR1 MDHEN and CDR2 SYDVKM. There are 15 residues in the CDR3. CDR3 nucleotides: TGTGCCAGCAGTTTTGGCGACAGCGTCACAGATACGCTGTATTTT. Protein product: CASSFGDSVTDTLYF.

This chain connects TRBV25-1 to TRBJ2-2; 10 bases match TRBD1. The CDR3 runs to 13 residues. V gave up 10 bases and J gave up 8 bases; unmatched junction bases: 7. CDR1 is MGHDK and CDR2 is SYGVNS in the germline V gene. The CDR3 sequence: CAIIRDRGGELFF. CDR3 nucleotide sequence: TGTGCCATCATCCGGGACAGGGGAGGGGAGCTGTTTTTT. The variable domain in full, with the rest retrieved from reference TRBV25-1 and TRBJ2-2, is EADIYQTPRYLVIGTGKKITLECSQTMGHDKMYWYQQDPGMELHLIHYSYGVNSTEKGDLSSESTVSRIRTEHFPLTLESARPSHTSQYLCAIIRDRGGELFFGEGSRLTVL.

This clonotype occurred a few times. The chain is built from TRBV19 and TRBJ2-2, with D uncertain. V lost 3 bases and J 6 bases, leaving 14 bases between the germline ends. Germline-derived CDR1 and CDR2 are LNHDA and SQIVND (reference sequence). The CDR3 runs 15 residues. The CDR3 sequence: CASSIQRGTSGELFF. CDR3 DNA sequence: TGTGCCAGTAGTATCCAACGTGGTACATCCGGGGAGCTGTTTTTT.